Below, one TCR beta chain is given with its context. A second PCR, run for roughly 7 to 12 cycles, used a sample-barcoded 5' primer plus a J-beta primer mix. Using its own MiXCR run on the 5' RACE reads, TCRdb lists one record per CDR3 protein. Among roughly 1.9 million distinct CDR3 sequences, 30% to 40% were seen once, and the ten largest hold about 23%. This entry belongs to a study of blood T cells in healthy people across ages. Germline loops: CDR1 MDHEN, CDR2 SYDVKM. The CDR3 contains 20 residues. V usage is TRBV28 and J usage is TRBJ2-5; TRBD1 agrees at 8 bases. Judging by the DNA end, TRBJ2-7 fits better; the J call may be wrong. Sequencing used blood. This sequence was found in a human donor in good health. The CDR3 spells CASSTDIIIGQGVRADEQYF. The DNA of the CDR3 is TGTGCCAGCAGCACAGACATCATAATCGGACAGGGTGTGAGGGCGGACGAGCAGTACTTC.